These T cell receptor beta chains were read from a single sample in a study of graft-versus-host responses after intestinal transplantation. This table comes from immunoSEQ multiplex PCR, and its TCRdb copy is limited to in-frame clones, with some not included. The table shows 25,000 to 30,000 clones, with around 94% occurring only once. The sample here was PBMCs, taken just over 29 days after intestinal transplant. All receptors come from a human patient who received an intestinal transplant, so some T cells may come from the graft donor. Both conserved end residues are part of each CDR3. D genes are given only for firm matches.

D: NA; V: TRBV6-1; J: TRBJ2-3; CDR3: CASSESWRGPSTDTQYF; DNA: TGTGCCAGCAGTGAATCGTGGCGGGGGCCCAGCACAGATACGCAGTATTTT
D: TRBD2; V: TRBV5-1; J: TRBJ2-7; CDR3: CASSSNGGESYEQYF; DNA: TGCGCCAGCAGCTCCAACGGGGGGGAATCCTACGAGCAGTACTTC
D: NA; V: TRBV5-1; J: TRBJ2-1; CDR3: CASSLGRDNEQFF; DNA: TGCGCCAGCAGCTTGGGGAGGGACAATGAGCAGTTCTTC
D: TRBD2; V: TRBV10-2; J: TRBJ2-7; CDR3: CASRGLAGNYEQYF; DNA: TGCGCCAGCAGGGGACTAGCGGGAAACTACGAGCAGTACTTC
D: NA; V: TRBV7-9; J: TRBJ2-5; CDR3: CASSPQNPPRHSTKTQYF; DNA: TGTGCCAGCAGCCCTCAAAACCCTCCGCGACATTCAACGAAGACCCAGTACTTC
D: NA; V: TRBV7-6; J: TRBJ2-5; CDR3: CASSLRQVQETQYF; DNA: TGTGCCAGCAGCCTAAGACAGGTCCAAGAGACCCAGTACTTC
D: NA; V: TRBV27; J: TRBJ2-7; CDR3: CASGPTPTPFYEQYF; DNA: TGTGCCAGCGGCCCTACGCCAACTCCCTTCTACGAGCAGTACTTC
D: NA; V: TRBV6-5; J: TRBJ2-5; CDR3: CASSYRSQETQYF; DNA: TGTGCCAGCAGTTACCGGAGCCAAGAGACCCAGTACTTC
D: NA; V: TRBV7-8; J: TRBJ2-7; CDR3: CASSLEPVSLHEQYF; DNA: TGTGCCAGCAGCTTAGAGCCCGTCTCTCTCCACGAGCAGTACTTC
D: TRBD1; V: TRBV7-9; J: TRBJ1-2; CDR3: CASSLFGQDYGYTF; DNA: TGTGCCAGCAGCTTATTCGGACAGGACTATGGCTACACCTTC
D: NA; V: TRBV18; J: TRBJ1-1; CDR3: CASSPRSNFSGSNTEAFF; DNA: TGTGCCAGCTCACCTCGCTCCAACTTTAGCGGGAGTAACACTGAAGCTTTCTTT
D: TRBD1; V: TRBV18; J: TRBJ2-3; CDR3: CASCPGQASEDTQYF; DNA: TGTGCCAGCTGCCCGGGACAGGCGTCCGAGGATACGCAGTATTTT
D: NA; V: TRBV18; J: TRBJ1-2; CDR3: CASSPLESYGYTF; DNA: TGTGCCAGCTCACCACTAGAAAGCTATGGCTACACCTTC